The clone carrying this T cell receptor (beta chain) is a singleton in its sample. The sample originates from a study of technical replicates of blood from a handful of donors. Between the trimmed V and J ends, which lost 0 bases and 14 bases, there was a span of 14 bases. Germline CDR1 and CDR2: SEHNR and FQNEAQ (reference sequence). The CDR3 totals 13 residues. Assay: immunoSEQ multiplex PCR; the TCRdb copy retains only in-frame clones and omits some. This sample has under 70,000 clones, with 91% found just once. The sample comprised PBMCs. V and J are TRBV7-9 and TRBJ2-1; D gene unclear. The sequence was obtained from a human donor in good health. Some clones in this sample may be carry-over from other donors' samples. In DNA, the CDR3 is TGTGCCAGCAGCTTAGCTGACCCGGGTTTTAAGTTCTTC. It yields the protein CASSLADPGFKFF.